The sequence of this TCR beta chain was determined in a study of blood T cell repertoires in COVID-19. The overall study: Some COVID-19 samples were acute and others convalescent; all came from the United States, Italy and Spain. PBMCs, B-cell-depleted T cells, or T cells provided the cDNA or gDNA that made up the material.

Trimming removed 8 bases at V and 6 bases at J, with 14 bases between. CDR1 and CDR2 (germline): MNHEY, SMNVEV (reference sequence). The CDR3 loop spans 13 amino acids. Per the original data handling: How many nucleated cells were present was estimated from reference gene primer amplification. Sequencing used immunoSEQ multiplex PCR; TCRdb keeps in-frame clones, though not all of them. V and J calls plus clone size are reproduced from that table; the DNA served to infer D and trimming. The sample has around 220,000 clones, approximately 86% seen once. The chain combines TRBV27 with TRBJ1-5; D unclear. The TCR comes from a man aged 18 to 29 with active or convalescent COVID-19. Sample: peripheral blood. CDR3 region: CASSARGGQPQHF. CDR3 sequence (DNA): TGTGCCAGCTCCGCCCGAGGCGGTCAGCCCCAGCATTTT.